This T cell receptor (beta chain) was recovered during a study of tumor and adjacent non-tumor tissue in lung cancer. With regard to this clonotype: Its matching antigen is unknown. A junction boundary mismatches the germline segment, possibly from a read error.

No cell sorting was done before RNA was extracted from the tissue. CDR1 and CDR2 (germline): SGHDT, YYEEEE. The CDR3 contains 14 residues. The library came from three nested PCR rounds adapted from ARM-PCR protocols. TCRdb analysed the multiplex PCR reads with MiXCR anew, one entry per CDR3 protein. This sample has fewer than 120,000 distinct CDR3 sequences; approximately 84% occur once, and the top ten carry about 23%. Points from the study as a whole: Normal lung showed higher cumulative top 100 clone frequency than tumor. Tumor tissue had significantly higher TCR diversity than normal lung.

The clonotype comes from an older man with non-small cell lung cancer. The V call is TRBV5-6, the J call TRBJ1-2; D call uncertain. Sample: lung tumor tissue. CDR3 sequence: CASSLAGANHGYTF. CDR3 bases: TGTGCTAGCAGCTTGGCCGGAGCGAACCATGGCTACACCTTC.